This TCR beta chain was recorded in a study of T cells in Graves' hyperthyroidism and ophthalmopathy. Study-wide background: It was at initial diagnosis, before any treatment, that peripheral blood was collected.

Amplified TCR beta CDR3 regions derived from RNA transcripts. When the TCR CDR3 underwent first-round RT-PCR, the HTBI primer set was used. TCRdb processed the multiplex PCR reads anew with MiXCR; each CDR3 protein has one entry. The repertoire includes some 620,000 distinct CDR3 sequences, 15% to 20% of them detected once, and around 4% sits in the top ten. The CDR3 totals 17 residues. V lost 5 bases to trimming and J lost 0 bases; unmatched junction nucleotides: 8. Germline V gives CDR1 MRHNA, CDR2 SNTAGT. This clonotype was observed a handful of times. Absence of ophthalmopathy progression within 18 months defined stable Graves' hyperthyroidism. In patients aged 18 to 65, hyperthyroidism was newly diagnosed, with duration under 2 months.

The rearrangement links TRBV6-4 to TRBJ2-7, with 12 nucleotides matching TRBD2. The TCR comes from a woman aged 25-40 years with Graves' hyperthyroidism. Source material: blood. The CDR3 loop reads CASSYTTSGRYSYEQYF. The DNA of the CDR3 is TGTGCCAGCAGTTACACCACTAGCGGGAGGTACTCCTACGAGCAGTACTTC.